The 26 T cell receptor beta chains reported below all come from one sample, sequenced in a study of blood T cell repertoires in COVID-19. Produced via immunoSEQ multiplex PCR; TCRdb's table is partial and in-frame only. The data contain roughly 270,000 clones, approximately 78% of them singletons. The sample taken for sequencing was PBMCs or T cells enriched from blood (not recorded which). The source is a man aged 35-49 years who had been exposed to COVID-19.

The CDR3 reads CASSREGHYEQYF. The CDR3 nucleotides are TGTGCCAGCAGCCGGGAGGGCCACTACGAGCAGTACTTC. The rearrangement links TRBV11-2 to TRBJ2-7; TRBD2 matches 8 bases. V lost 5 bases, J lost 3 bases, and 3 bases stayed unmatched. Looked up from germline, CDR1 is SGHAT and CDR2 is FQNNGV. CDR3 length equals 13 residues.

DNA for the CDR3: TGTGCCAGCAGCTTAGCTAGACGCGATACGCAGTATTTT. Protein sequence: CASSLARRDTQYF. V usage is TRBV7-3 and J usage is TRBJ2-3; D is ambiguous. Germline V lookup: CDR1 SGHTA, CDR2 FQGTGA. The CDR3 is 13 amino acids. Between the trimmed V and J ends, which lost 2 bases and 6 bases, there was a span of 9 bases.

Written as DNA, the CDR3 is TGTGCCAGTAGTATCACAGGGGGTAACACTGAAGCTTTCTTT. Translation: CASSITGGNTEAFF. V usage is TRBV19 and J usage is TRBJ1-1; 8 bases align to TRBD1. Germline trimming cut 3 bases from V and 2 bases from J; bases unmatched to any gene: 2. Germline V lookup: CDR1 LNHDA, CDR2 SQIVND (reference sequence). The CDR3 length is 14 residues.

This chain links TRBV11-2 with TRBJ2-1; D is undetermined. Trimming shortened V by 5 bases and J by 6 bases, and 5 bases separated the two germline ends. Germline CDR1 is SGHAT and CDR2 is FQNNGV. The CDR3 extends over 11 amino acids. This CDR3 is CASSASNEQFF. As DNA, the CDR3 is TGTGCCAGCAGCGCCAGCAATGAGCAGTTCTTC. The full variable domain, rest sourced from reference TRBV11-2 and TRBJ2-1, is EAGVAQSPRYKIIEKRQSVAFWCNPISGHATLYWYQQILGQGPKLLIQFQNNGVVDDSQLPKDRFSAERLKGVDSTLKIQPAKLEDSAVYLCASSASNEQFFGPGTRLTVL.

Only a few counts were recorded for this clone. The chain links TRBV9 to TRBJ1-4, with a tentative D call TRBD1 (5 bases). The V end was cut by 3 bases, the J end by 12 bases, with 18 bases between. Germline V gene sequence: CDR1 SGDLS, CDR2 YYNGEE. CDR3 length: 14 residues. This CDR3 is CASSAGTAGGELFF. The CDR3 DNA reads as TGTGCCAGCAGCGCCGGGACCGCTGGAGGGGAACTGTTTTTT.

This clone has at least ten counts. V and J are TRBV11-1 and TRBJ2-7, with D perhaps matching TRBD2 (5 bases). Germline CDR1 and CDR2: SGHAT and FQDESV (reference sequence). This CDR3 is built from 11 residues. V was shortened by 10 bases and J by 1 base, with 8 bases between the two germline ends. In DNA, the CDR3 is TGTGCCACCGGACTTTCCTACGAGCAGTACTTC. Amino acids: CATGLSYEQYF. Filled out from reference TRBV11-1 and TRBJ2-7, the complete variable domain reads EAEVAQSPRYKITEKSQAVAFWCDPISGHATLYWYRQILGQGPELLVQFQDESVVDDSQLPKDRFSAERLKGVDSTLKIQPAELGDSAMYLCATGLSYEQYFGPGTRLTVT.

J is TRBJ2-7 and V is TRBV6-2 or TRBV6-3; no clear D. The CDR3 spans 13 residues. V was pared by 4 bases and J by 3 bases, with 10 bases between. The germline V gene has CDR1 MNHEY and CDR2 SVGEGT. The CDR3 nucleotides are TGTGCCAGCAGTTCCCGGCAGGTCTACGAGCAGTACTTC. As protein: CASSSRQVYEQYF.

The chain uses TRBV28 and TRBJ1-2; weak D call: TRBD1 (5 bases). The CDR3 runs to 12 residues. V was shortened by 7 bases and J by 5 bases, with 11 bases between the two germline ends. Germline V gene lookup returns CDR1 MDHEN and CDR2 SYDVKM. As DNA, the CDR3 is TGTGCCAGCAACCAGGGACTTTATGGCTACACCTTC. Its protein product is CASNQGLYGYTF.

The V call is TRBV12-5, the J call TRBJ2-1; TRBD2 matches 10 bases. V shed 7 bases and J 6 bases; nucleotides not matched to a gene: 12. The CDR3 runs to 16 residues. The germline V gene encodes CDR1 LGHNT and CDR2 FRNRAP. The CDR3 is CASALGGLAFANEQFF. The CDR3 coding sequence is TGTGCTAGTGCCCTGGGGGGACTAGCGTTTGCCAATGAGCAGTTCTTC.

The chain uses TRBV11-2 and TRBJ2-6; TRBD2 agrees at 7 bases. This CDR3 contains 19 residues. CDR1 is SGHAT, CDR2 FQNNGV, per germline. With V trimmed by 1 base and J by 0 bases, 9 bases remained unmatched. In nucleotides, the CDR3 is TGTGCCAGCAGCTTAGTCCTTAGCGGGTTCTACTCTGGGGCCAACGTCCTGACTTTC. This sequence encodes CASSLVLSGFYSGANVLTF.

The rearrangement links TRBV7-2 to TRBJ2-1; TRBD2 matches 7 bases. The CDR3 sequence is 16 residues long. CDR1 is SGHTA and CDR2 is FQGNSA in the germline V gene. The V gene end was trimmed by 2 bases and the J gene end by 2 bases; junction bases not matched to a gene: 6. The CDR3 nucleotides read TGTGCCAGCAGCTTATACGGCGGGAGCACCTACAATGAGCAGTTCTTC. Protein sequence: CASSLYGGSTYNEQFF.

V is TRBV11-2 and J is TRBJ2-5; 9 nucleotides match TRBD2. The CDR3 runs to 18 residues. Germline V gene sequence: CDR1 SGHAT, CDR2 FQNNGV. Trimming at V came to 2 bases and at J to 2 bases, leaving 12 bases not matched to a gene. This CDR3 is CASSLLWRGRALQETQYF. The CDR3 DNA reads TGTGCCAGCAGCTTATTATGGCGCGGGAGGGCCCTTCAAGAGACCCAGTACTTC.

The rearrangement joins TRBV11-2 to TRBJ2-1, with TRBD1 identical over 9 bases. From germline, CDR1 is SGHAT and CDR2 FQNNGV. This CDR3 spans 14 amino acids. V lost 3 bases and J lost 9; bases outside the gene matches: 6. CDR3 nucleotide sequence: TGTGCCAGCAGCTTCGACAGGGGGAACAGTGAGCAGTTCTTC. It yields the protein CASSFDRGNSEQFF.

This clone was detected many times. The CDR3 spells CASSQSGPPEETQYF. The CDR3 DNA is TGTGCCAGCAGTCAAAGTGGGCCCCCCGAGGAGACCCAGTACTTC. The V and J genes are TRBV2 and TRBJ2-5; no firm D call. Trimming shortened V by 5 bases and J by 5 bases, and 18 bases separated the two germline ends. The CDR3 covers 15 residues. The V gene's germline CDR1 is SNHLY and CDR2 FYNNEI.

The chain joins TRBV3-1 (or the pseudogene TRBV3-2) to TRBJ2-7; maybe TRBD1 (5 bases). The CDR3 extends over 15 amino acids. The germline CDR1 and CDR2 sequences are LGHDT and YNNKEL (reference sequence). Trimming took 1 base from V and 6 from J, leaving 16 bases between them. The CDR3 protein is CASSQVPQGSREQYF. CDR3 DNA: TGTGCCAGCAGCCAAGTGCCCCAGGGATCGCGCGAGCAGTACTTC.

The rearrangement uses TRBV2 and TRBJ2-1; possible D gene TRBD1, 6 bases. The CDR3 covers 11 residues. The ends were cut back, 1 base at V and 16 bases at J, with 11 bases in the middle. Germline CDR1 SNHLY, CDR2 FYNNEI. The CDR3 DNA follows: TGTGCCAGCAGTGAAGGTATGGGACAATTCTTC. The encoded protein is CASSEGMGQFF.

The chain joins TRBV19 to TRBJ1-5; TRBD1 is a possible D gene (6 bases). CDR3 size: 15 residues. V shed 3 bases and J shed 6 bases, with 15 bases lying between them. Germline V gene lookup returns CDR1 LNHDA and CDR2 SQIVND (reference sequence). The CDR3: CASSISGRGAQPQHF. The CDR3 bases are TGTGCCAGTAGTATCAGTGGCCGGGGGGCTCAGCCCCAGCATTTT.

The J gene is TRBJ2-1, the V gene TRBV9; 10 nucleotides agree with TRBD2. CDR1 is SGDLS and CDR2 is YYNGEE in the germline V gene. The J segment lost 8 bases and the V segment lost 4 bases, leaving 12 bases of the junction unmatched. CDR3 size: 16 residues. CDR3 bases: TGTGCCAGCAGCCCCCAGAGCGGGAGGGCCTCGCATGAGCAGTTCTTC. Translation gives CASSPQSGRASHEQFF.

The V and J genes are TRBV2 and TRBJ1-5; tentative D call: TRBD1 (5 bases). V gave up 7 bases and J gave up 6 bases, with 13 bases separating them. This CDR3 comprises 13 residues. Germline loops: CDR1 SNHLY, CDR2 FYNNEI. CDR3 residues: CASTLGGSQPQHF. In nucleotides, the CDR3 is TGTGCCAGCACCCTCGGGGGTAGTCAGCCCCAGCATTTT.

CDR3 protein: CASSPTGTVGNTIYF. Here the CDR3 DNA reads TGTGCCAGCAGCCCAACGGGGACAGTAGGAAACACCATATATTTT. V usage is TRBV2 and J usage is TRBJ1-3, with 7 bases lining up with TRBD1. Losses at the gene ends were 6 bases for V and 4 bases for J; bases not matched to a gene: 9. CDR3 size: 15 residues. From germline, CDR1 is SNHLY and CDR2 FYNNEI.

This chain joins TRBV14 and TRBJ1-2, with 7 bases fitting TRBD1. This CDR3 contains 16 residues. V gave up 3 bases and J gave up 4 bases; unmatched junction bases: 11. Germline V gives CDR1 SGHDN, CDR2 FVKESK. For the CDR3, the DNA is TGTGCCAGCAGCCAGTTAAGCCGACAGGGCCCCTATGGCTACACCTTC. As protein: CASSQLSRQGPYGYTF. Filled out from reference TRBV14 and TRBJ1-2, the complete variable domain reads EAGVTQFPSHSVIEKGQTVTLRCDPISGHDNLYWYRRVMGKEIKFLLHFVKESKQDESGMPNNRFLAERTGGTYSTLKVQPAELEDSGVYFCASSQLSRQGPYGYTFGSGTRLTVV.

The chain couples TRBV21-1 to TRBJ1-2. TRBV21-1 is a recognized pseudogene. The CDR3 sequence is 14 residues long. This chain's CDR3 is CASMGLGSTSGYTF. The CDR3 DNA sequence: TGTGCCAGCATGGGCTTGGGGTCGACTAGCGGCTACACCTTC.

The chain carries TRBV18 and TRBJ1-6, with D maybe TRBD1 (5 bases). The V and J ends lost 3 bases and 7 bases respectively, with 10 bases between them. CDR1 KGHSH and CDR2 LQKENI come from the germline V gene. The CDR3 is 14 amino acids. The CDR3 sequence is CASSPEQANSPLHF. CDR3 in DNA: TGTGCCAGCTCACCGGAACAGGCCAATTCACCCCTCCACTTT. Drawing the rest from reference TRBV18 and TRBJ1-6, the complete variable domain is NAGVMQNPRHLVRRRGQEARLRCSPMKGHSHVYWYRQLPEEGLKFMVYLQKENIIDESGMPKERFSAEFPKEGPSILRIQQVVRGDSAAYFCASSPEQANSPLHFGNGTRLTVT.

The chain uses TRBV6-5 and TRBJ1-6, with D perhaps matching TRBD1 (5 bases). CDR1 is MNHEY and CDR2 is SVGAGI in the germline V gene. The CDR3 is made up of 14 amino acids. V gave up 9 bases and J gave up 6 bases, with 15 bases separating them. CDR3 DNA sequence: TGTGCCAGTCACTCCAGGGTATTTAATTCACCCCTCCACTTT. Protein: CASHSRVFNSPLHF.

The rearrangement joins TRBV3-1 (or the pseudogene TRBV3-2) to TRBJ1-3; D gene unclear. V shed 1 base and J shed 4 bases, with 8 bases lying between them. Germline V lookup: CDR1 LGHDT, CDR2 YNNKEL (reference sequence). This CDR3 has 14 amino acids. CDR3 protein: CASSQGSIGNTIYF. Here the CDR3 DNA reads TGTGCCAGCAGCCAAGGTTCTATAGGAAACACCATATATTTT.

Within the sample, this clone is medium-sized (0.01 to 0.1%). The chain's CDR3 is CASTGGAGIDVSPLHF. For the CDR3, the DNA is TGTGCCAGCACTGGGGGCGCCGGGATTGACGTTTCACCCCTCCACTTT. The chain joins TRBV2 to TRBJ1-6, with a possible D match to TRBD1 (6 bases). Germline lookup yields CDR1 SNHLY and CDR2 FYNNEI. The CDR3 runs 16 residues. The V and J ends lost 7 bases and 9 bases respectively, with 22 bases between them.